This TCR beta chain is from a study of T-cell reconstitution after alpha-beta-depleted transplantation in children. Notes on the study in general: In some patients, recipient T cells and intrathymic progenitors surviving conditioning explained high day-60 diversity. About two months after transplant, alpha-beta T cells reportedly came from several hundred expanded graft clones. Most T-cell counts and diversity one year after the transplant came from T cells that were newly produced.

Library preparation (for TCRbeta) was performed with unique molecular identifiers. TCRdb called the PCR reads again in MiXCR, with one record for every CDR3 protein. The sample gives hundreds of thousands of distinct CDR3 sequences, over 10% of which show up once; about 0.77% is in the top ten. Regarding this clonotype: The antigen is unknown.

Looked up from germline, CDR1 is MDHEN and CDR2 is SYDVKM. V was shortened by 10 bases and J by 11 bases, with 27 bases between the two germline ends. The CDR3 covers 15 residues. The chain uses TRBV28 and TRBJ1-5, with D possibly TRBD1 on 6 matching bases. The clonotype comes from a girl aged 2-10 years with congenital amegakaryocytic thrombocytopenia, due to receive a stem cell transplant. The sequencing used PBMCs, collected before TCRalphabeta/CD19-depleted stem cell transplant. The CDR3 spells CAMGSGGGSGVAQHF. The CDR3 nucleotides are TGTGCCATGGGCTCCGGGGGGGGCAGCGGGGTGGCCCAGCATTTT.